These T cell receptor beta chains were read from a single sample in a study of cytomegalovirus exposure and HLA in healthy donors. TCRdb keeps only in-frame clones here, not all; method: immunoSEQ multiplex PCR. The table shows about 98,000 clones, with about 90% occurring only once. The sequenced material came from PBMCs. The receptors originated from a man aged 18-30 years in good health and CMV-seropositive. CDR3s include the opening cysteine and the closing phenylalanine or tryptophan. The order of the fields is clone size, D gene, V gene, CDR3 length, J gene, CDR3 DNA, CDR3 protein. A D gene is named only where the DNA matches it firmly. Not every row has a clone size; where given, it reads once, few, many or a size class.

>-|TRBD2|TRBV29-1|13|TRBJ2-1
TGCAGCGTTGATAGCGGGGGGGCGGGTGAGCAGTTCTTC
CSVDSGGAGEQFF
>-|-|TRBV5-5|15|TRBJ1-5
TGTGCCAGCAGCGTACAGGGTTGGAGCAATCAGCCCCAGCATTTT
CASSVQGWSNQPQHF
>once|-|TRBV5-1|17|TRBJ2-1
TGCGCCAGCAGCTGGTTTGGGGGGGGCCGCTCCTACAATGAGCAGTTCTTC
CASSWFGGGRSYNEQFF
>once|TRBD2|TRBV29-1|14|TRBJ2-1
TGCAGCTTATTTATAGCGGGATCCTACAATGAGCAGTTCTTC
CSLFIAGSYNEQFF
>-|TRBD2|TRBV10-2|16|TRBJ2-2
TGCGCCAGCAGTGACGGACTAGCGGGAAACACCGGGGAGCTGTTTTTT
CASSDGLAGNTGELFF
>-|-|TRBV6-6|13|TRBJ2-7
TGTGCCAGCAGCCGAAGGGAGGAAGTGGAGCAGTACTTC
CASSRREEVEQYF
>-|-|TRBV10-2|12|TRBJ2-7
TGCGCCAGCACTTTCAATAGCTACGAGCAGTACTTC
CASTFNSYEQYF
>-|TRBD2|TRBV7-8|18|TRBJ2-7
TGTGCCAGCAGCCGCCTCTCGGGGTTACCCACCTCGGGGGGGGAGCAGTACTTC
CASSRLSGLPTSGGEQYF
>-|-|TRBV4-2|16|TRBJ2-3
TGTGCCAGCAGCAGCGGTCTAGCGACCGACACAGATACGCAGTATTTT
CASSSGLATDTDTQYF
>-|-|TRBV5-1|14|TRBJ2-3
TGCGCCAGCAAGGGGGACTACGCCACAGATACGCAGTATTTT
CASKGDYATDTQYF
>few|-|TRBV5-4|14|TRBJ1-1
TGTGCCAGCAGCTTGGATTCCTTGAACACTGAAGCTTTCTTT
CASSLDSLNTEAFF
>-|-|TRBV4-3|14|TRBJ1-1
TGCGCCAGCAGCCAAGATCGTTGGGAGACTGAAGCTTTCTTT
CASSQDRWETEAFF
>-|TRBD2|TRBV27|17|TRBJ2-2
TGTGCCAGCAGTTTTCCTAGCGGGGGGGCGGACACCGGGGAGCTGTTTTTT
CASSFPSGGADTGELFF
>few|-|TRBV19|14|TRBJ2-5
TGTGCCAGTAGTATATCGGGGGTTGAAGAGACCCAGTACTTC
CASSISGVEETQYF
>once|-|TRBV6-5|15|TRBJ2-7
TGTGCCAGCAGAACTAGTGGCGGGAACTCCTACGAGCAGTACTTC
CASRTSGGNSYEQYF
>-|TRBD1|TRBV7-2|14|TRBJ2-3
TGTGCCAGCAGCGGACAGGGGGCATCAGATACGCAGTATTTT
CASSGQGASDTQYF
>-|TRBD2|TRBV2|13|TRBJ2-1
TGTGCCAGCCGAGGAACTAGCGGGAGTGTTCAGTTCTTC
CASRGTSGSVQFF
>-|-|TRBV4-3|16|TRBJ2-1
TGCGCCAGCAGCCAAGATGCCGAGAGCTCCTACAATGAGCAGTTCTTC
CASSQDAESSYNEQFF
>-|TRBD2|TRBV4-3|16|TRBJ2-7
TGCGCCAGCAGCCAAGAATCTAGCGGGAGAGTCTACGAGCAGTACTTC
CASSQESSGRVYEQYF
>-|-|TRBV19|13|TRBJ2-7
TGTGCCAGTAGTAATCCTAGCTTTCACGAGCAGTACTTC
CASSNPSFHEQYF
>once|-|TRBV28|14|TRBJ1-1
TGTGCCAGCAGCCTAACCCTCCGACAGAATGAAGCTTTCTTT
CASSLTLRQNEAFF
>once|-|TRBV7-9|16|TRBJ2-7
TGTGCCAGCAGCTTAGCGCGTACGTCGGGCTCCTACGAGCAGTACTTC
CASSLARTSGSYEQYF
>-|-|TRBV27|13|TRBJ2-7
TGTGCCAGCAGTTTATCCGCGGGCTACGAGCAGTACTTC
CASSLSAGYEQYF
>few|TRBD2|TRBV11-3|17|TRBJ2-1
TGTGCCAGCAGCCCAACGACCGTAGCGGGAGTAGGTGATGAGCAGTTCTTC
CASSPTTVAGVGDEQFF
>-|TRBD1|TRBV25-1|16|TRBJ2-7
TGTGCCAGCAGTGGCATGGGACAGGGAGGGACCTACGAGCAGTACTTC
CASSGMGQGGTYEQYF
>few|-|TRBV12-5|16|TRBJ2-1
TGTGCTAGTGGTTTGGGACCTAACAGACAGGGAGGTGAGCAGTTCTTC
CASGLGPNRQGGEQFF
>-|-|TRBV6-1|14|TRBJ2-5
TGTGCCAGCATGTCCGGGGAAACAAGGGAGACCCAGTACTTC
CASMSGETRETQYF
>-|-|TRBV6-5|13|TRBJ1-2
TGTGCCAGCAGTTACGACGGGGACTATGGCTACACCTTC
CASSYDGDYGYTF
>once|-|TRBV7-2|14|TRBJ2-7
TGTGCCAGCAGCTTAGATGGGGGCCCCTACGAGCAGTACTTC
CASSLDGGPYEQYF
>-|TRBD1|TRBV11-2|16|TRBJ2-5
TGTGCCAGCAGCTTAGGCAGCCGACAGGGGCTAGAGACCCAGTACTTC
CASSLGSRQGLETQYF
>-|-|TRBV5-4|13|TRBJ1-2
TGTGCCAGCAGCTTGCAGGCTAGCCATGGCTACACCTTC
CASSLQASHGYTF
>-|-|TRBV19|15|TRBJ2-2
TGTGCCAGTAGTATAGTGGACAGTAACACCGGGGAGCTGTTTTTT
CASSIVDSNTGELFF
>few|-|TRBV19|16|TRBJ2-7
TGTGCCAGTAGTGGGGGACCTACAGGGTCGGCCTACGAGCAGTACTTC
CASSGGPTGSAYEQYF
>-|-|TRBV19|12|TRBJ1-1
TGTGCCAGTAGCCAGGGGAACACTGAAGCTTTCTTT
CASSQGNTEAFF
>once|TRBD1|TRBV6-5|15|TRBJ1-5
TGTGCCAGCAGACTAGGGACAGGGGGCAATCAGCCCCAGCATTTT
CASRLGTGGNQPQHF
>-|-|TRBV7-2|16|TRBJ1-2
TGTGCCAGCAGCGAACCGACTGGGTTTTTGATCCGGGGCTACACCTTC
CASSEPTGFLIRGYTF
>once|TRBD1|TRBV9|15|TRBJ2-3
TGTGCCAGCAGCGCCCGACAGGGGAGCACAGATACGCAGTATTTT
CASSARQGSTDTQYF
>-|-|TRBV19|13|TRBJ2-7
TGTGCCAGTAGTAGAGGGCCTTCCTACGAGCAGTACTTC
CASSRGPSYEQYF
>once|-|TRBV14|14|TRBJ1-1
TGTGCCAGCAGCCAAGATCGGGGGAACGCTGAAGCTTTCTTT
CASSQDRGNAEAFF
>-|-|TRBV5-5|18|TRBJ1-4
TGTGCCAGCAGGTACAGGCTTATAACAACCGCAACTAATGAAAAACTGTTTTTT
CASRYRLITTATNEKLFF
>-|-|TRBV5-4|13|TRBJ2-7
TGTGCCAGCAGCTGGGACACCTACTACGAGCAGTACTTC
CASSWDTYYEQYF
>-|-|TRBV7-2|12|TRBJ2-1
TGTGCCAGCAGCGGAGATAACAATGAGCAGTTCTTC
CASSGDNNEQFF
>once|TRBD1|TRBV11-2|19|TRBJ2-1
TGTGCCAGCAGCTTAAGGGGGCTTGGGTGGGAGATCTCCTACAATGAGCAGTTCTTC
CASSLRGLGWEISYNEQFF
>-|-|TRBV2|14|TRBJ2-2
TGTGCCAGCAATAAGAACGGGGACACCGGGGAGCTGTTTTTT
CASNKNGDTGELFF
>-|-|TRBV5-6|18|TRBJ2-5
TGTGCCAGCAGCTCCCGTGGGGGTCGGGGGGCCTTGCAAGAGACCCAGTACTTC
CASSSRGGRGALQETQYF
>-|-|TRBV18|15|TRBJ2-3
TGTGCCAGCTCACCACCGCTAGCGCTCACAGATACGCAGTATTTT
CASSPPLALTDTQYF
>-|TRBD1|TRBV23-1|16|TRBJ2-7
TGCGCCAGCAGCCACTGTCCCCGGACAGGGGTCTACGAGCAGTACTTC
CASSHCPRTGVYEQYF
>-|TRBD2|TRBV7-7|20|TRBJ2-4
TGTGCCAGATGGGTTATGAGCACTAGCGGGAGGGAAGAAGCCAAAAACATTCAGTACTTC
CARWVMSTSGREEAKNIQYF
>few|TRBD2|TRBV7-8|19|TRBJ2-1
TGTGCCAGCAGCTTAGAAGCTGTGTCGGGACTAGCGGGTAGGAGTGAGCAGTTCTTC
CASSLEAVSGLAGRSEQFF
>-|TRBD1|TRBV5-1|15|TRBJ1-1
TGCGCCAGCAGCTTTAGACAGGGATTGAACACTGAAGCTTTCTTT
CASSFRQGLNTEAFF
>-|-|TRBV9|15|TRBJ2-1
TGTGCCAGCAGCCCCTCTCGCGGAGCCAACAATGAGCAGTTCTTC
CASSPSRGANNEQFF
>-|-|TRBV5-6|17|TRBJ2-7
TGTGCCAGCAGCTTATCTTACCGTTTGCGGAACTCCTACGAGCAGTACTTC
CASSLSYRLRNSYEQYF
>-|TRBD2|TRBV5-1|14|TRBJ2-3
TGCGCCAGCAGCCCCGGACTAGCTGCAGATACGCAGTATTTT
CASSPGLAADTQYF